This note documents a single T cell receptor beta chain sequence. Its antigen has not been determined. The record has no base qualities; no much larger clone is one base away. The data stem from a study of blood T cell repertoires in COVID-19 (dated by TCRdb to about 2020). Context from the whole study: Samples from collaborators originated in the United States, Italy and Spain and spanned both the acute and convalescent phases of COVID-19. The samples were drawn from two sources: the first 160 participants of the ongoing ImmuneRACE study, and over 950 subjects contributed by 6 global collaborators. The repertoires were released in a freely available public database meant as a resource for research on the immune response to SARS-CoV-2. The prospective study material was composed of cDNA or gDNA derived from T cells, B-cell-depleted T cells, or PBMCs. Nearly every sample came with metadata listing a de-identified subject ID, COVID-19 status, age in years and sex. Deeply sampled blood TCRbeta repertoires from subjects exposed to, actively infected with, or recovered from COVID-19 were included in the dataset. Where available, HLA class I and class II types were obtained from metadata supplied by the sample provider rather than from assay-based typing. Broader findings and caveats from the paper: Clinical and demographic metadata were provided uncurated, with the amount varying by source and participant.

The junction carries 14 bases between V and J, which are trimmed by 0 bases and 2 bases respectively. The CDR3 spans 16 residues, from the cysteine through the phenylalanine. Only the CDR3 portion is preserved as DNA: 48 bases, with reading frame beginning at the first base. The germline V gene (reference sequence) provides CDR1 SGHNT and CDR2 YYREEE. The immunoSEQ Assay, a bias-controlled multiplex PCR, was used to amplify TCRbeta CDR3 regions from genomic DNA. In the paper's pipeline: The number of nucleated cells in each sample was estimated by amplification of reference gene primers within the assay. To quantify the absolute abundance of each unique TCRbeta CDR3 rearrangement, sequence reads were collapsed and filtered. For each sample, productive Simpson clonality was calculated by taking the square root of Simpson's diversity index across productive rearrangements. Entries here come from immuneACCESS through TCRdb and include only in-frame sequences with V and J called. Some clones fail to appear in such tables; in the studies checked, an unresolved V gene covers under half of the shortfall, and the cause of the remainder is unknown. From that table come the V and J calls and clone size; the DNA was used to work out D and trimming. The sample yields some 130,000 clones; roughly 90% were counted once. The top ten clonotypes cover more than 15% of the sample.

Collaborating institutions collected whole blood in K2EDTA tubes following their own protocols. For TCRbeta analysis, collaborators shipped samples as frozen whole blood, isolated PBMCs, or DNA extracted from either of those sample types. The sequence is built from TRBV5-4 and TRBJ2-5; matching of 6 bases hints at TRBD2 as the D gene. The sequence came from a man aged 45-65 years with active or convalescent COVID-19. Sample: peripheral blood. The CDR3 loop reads CASSLGASGPQETQYF. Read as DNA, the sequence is TGTGCCAGCAGCTTGGGCGCGAGCGGGCCACAAGAGACCCAGTACTTC.